The rows below give T cell receptor beta chains drawn from one sample of a study of T-cell memory formation after mild COVID-19. TCRdb reanalysed the 5' RACE reads using MiXCR and keeps one entry per CDR3 protein. The sample contains roughly 350,000 distinct CDR3 sequences, roughly an eighth of which appear only once. Sequenced material: PBMCs or a T cell subset sorted from them (not recorded which). The source is a man between 18 and 35 years old who had mild COVID-19 (a few samples of this study predate the infection). Cell type and time point are not known. The CDR3 runs from the conserved cysteine through the conserved F or W. A D gene is named only where the DNA matches it firmly. Size tells how often a clone was seen (once, few, many) or the class of an expanded clone, and some rows leave it out.

J gene: TRBJ1-5; clone size: -; V gene: TRBV18; D gene: -; CDR3 protein: CASSPPGQGHNQPQHF; CDR3 DNA: TGTGCCAGCTCACCACCGGGGCAGGGGCACAATCAGCCCCAGCATTTT
J gene: TRBJ2-1; clone size: -; V gene: TRBV7-2; D gene: TRBD2; CDR3 protein: CASSWSGAGYNEQFF; CDR3 DNA: TGTGCCAGCAGCTGGAGCGGGGCGGGATACAATGAGCAGTTCTTC
J gene: TRBJ2-3; clone size: few; V gene: TRBV20-1; D gene: TRBD2; CDR3 protein: CSASGGAGTDTQYF; CDR3 DNA: TGCAGTGCTAGCGGGGGGGCTGGCACAGATACGCAGTATTTT
J gene: TRBJ2-7; clone size: few; V gene: TRBV10-3; D gene: -; CDR3 protein: CAISNPGQFSYEQYF; CDR3 DNA: TGTGCCATCAGTAACCCCGGACAGTTCTCCTACGAGCAGTACTTC
J gene: TRBJ1-1; clone size: few; V gene: TRBV5-1; D gene: -; CDR3 protein: CASSLWGNLNTEAFF; CDR3 DNA: TGCGCCAGCAGCTTGTGGGGGAATTTGAACACTGAAGCTTTCTTT
J gene: TRBJ1-5; clone size: few; V gene: TRBV20-1; D gene: TRBD1; CDR3 protein: CSASRPGGNQPQHF; CDR3 DNA: TGCAGTGCTTCCCGTCCAGGGGGGAATCAGCCCCAGCATTTT
J gene: TRBJ2-2; clone size: few; V gene: TRBV5-1; D gene: TRBD2; CDR3 protein: CASSLSRGSTGELFF; CDR3 DNA: TGCGCCAGCAGCTTATCGCGGGGGAGCACCGGGGAGCTGTTTTTT
J gene: TRBJ1-1; clone size: few; V gene: TRBV29-1; D gene: -; CDR3 protein: CSVPKSEGEAFF; CDR3 DNA: TGCAGCGTCCCCAAGAGCGAAGGAGAAGCTTTCTTT
J gene: TRBJ2-4; clone size: -; V gene: TRBV4-2; D gene: -; CDR3 protein: CASGTAGKNIQYF; CDR3 DNA: TGTGCCAGCGGTACAGCGGGCAAAAACATTCAGTACTTC
J gene: TRBJ2-1; clone size: few; V gene: TRBV20-1; D gene: -; CDR3 protein: CSARGPEPRNFF; CDR3 DNA: TGCAGTGCTAGAGGCCCAGAACCTCGGAATTTCTTC
J gene: TRBJ1-6; clone size: few; V gene: TRBV5-5; D gene: -; CDR3 protein: CASSISLGSNSPLHF; CDR3 DNA: TGTGCCAGCAGTATTTCCCTTGGCTCGAATTCACCCCTCCACTTT
J gene: TRBJ2-5; clone size: few; V gene: TRBV10-2; D gene: -; CDR3 protein: CASSEVETQYF; CDR3 DNA: TGCGCCAGCAGTGAAGTAGAGACCCAGTACTTC
J gene: TRBJ1-1; clone size: once; V gene: TRBV27; D gene: -; CDR3 protein: CASILSRGGNTEAFF; CDR3 DNA: TGTGCCAGCATACTATCGAGGGGGGGTAACACTGAAGCTTTCTTT
J gene: TRBJ1-2; clone size: few; V gene: TRBV11-2; D gene: -; CDR3 protein: CASSLEGGYTF; CDR3 DNA: TGTGCCAGCAGCTTAGAGGGTGGCTACACCTTC
J gene: TRBJ2-5; clone size: many; V gene: TRBV5-1; D gene: -; CDR3 protein: CASSLTPGTQYF; CDR3 DNA: TGCGCCAGCAGCTTGACTCCGGGGACCCAGTACTTC
J gene: TRBJ1-1; clone size: many; V gene: TRBV7-2; D gene: -; CDR3 protein: CASSGTGATEAFF; CDR3 DNA: TGTGCCAGCAGCGGAACGGGGGCCACTGAAGCTTTCTTT
J gene: TRBJ2-1; clone size: few; V gene: TRBV20-1; D gene: TRBD2; CDR3 protein: CSARETGWGLGLF; CDR3 DNA: TGCAGTGCTAGAGAGACGGGATGGGGACTAGGTTTGTTC